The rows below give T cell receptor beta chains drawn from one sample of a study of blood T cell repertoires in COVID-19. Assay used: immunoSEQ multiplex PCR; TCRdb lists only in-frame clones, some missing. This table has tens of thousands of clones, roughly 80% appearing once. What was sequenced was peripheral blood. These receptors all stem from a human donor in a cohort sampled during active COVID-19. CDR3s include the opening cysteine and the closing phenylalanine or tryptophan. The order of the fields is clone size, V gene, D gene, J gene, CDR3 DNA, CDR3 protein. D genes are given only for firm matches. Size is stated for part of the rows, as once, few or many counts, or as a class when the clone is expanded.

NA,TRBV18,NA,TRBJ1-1,TGTGCCAGCTCACCTCGATTAGGGGGGAACACTGAAGCTTTCTTT,CASSPRLGGNTEAFF
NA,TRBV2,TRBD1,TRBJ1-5,TGTGCCAGCAGTAGGGACAGGGGAATTGCCCAGCATTTT,CASSRDRGIAQHF
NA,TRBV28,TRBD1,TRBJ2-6,TGTGCCAGCTTTGGACAGGGGAGGGGAACTGGAGGGGCCAACGTCCTGACTTTC,CASFGQGRGTGGANVLTF
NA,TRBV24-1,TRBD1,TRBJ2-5,TGTGCCACCAGTGGGAGACAGGGGAACCAAGAGACCCAGTACTTC,CATSGRQGNQETQYF
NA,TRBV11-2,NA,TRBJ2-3,TGTGCCAGCAGCCGACAGGCCCCGGCATTCACAGATACGCAGTATTTT,CASSRQAPAFTDTQYF
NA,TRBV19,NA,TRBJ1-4,TGTGCCAGTAGTATTTCGGCAACTAATGAAAAACTGTTTTTT,CASSISATNEKLFF
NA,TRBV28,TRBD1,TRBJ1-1,TGTGCCAGCAGACGACAGGGGTGGCCTGAAGCTTTCTTT,CASRRQGWPEAFF
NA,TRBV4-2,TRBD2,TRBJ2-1,TGTGCCAGCAGCCAAGCAGGACTAGCGGGAGTAAGCTACAATGAGCAGTTCTTC,CASSQAGLAGVSYNEQFF
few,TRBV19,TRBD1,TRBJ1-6,TGTGCCAGTAGGACAAACTACAGGGGTTTCAATTCACCCCTCCACTTT,CASRTNYRGFNSPLHF
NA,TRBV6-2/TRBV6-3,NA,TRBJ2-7,TGTGCCAGCAGTTACTACGGGGGGCCCTACGAGCAGTACTTC,CASSYYGGPYEQYF
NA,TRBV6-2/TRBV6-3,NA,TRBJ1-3,TGTGCCAGCAGTGCTTCGCGGGACACCATATATTTT,CASSASRDTIYF
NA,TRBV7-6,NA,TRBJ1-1,TGTGCCAGCAGCTTAGGTTCTCGCGGGGGTGAAACTGAAGCTTTCTTT,CASSLGSRGGETEAFF
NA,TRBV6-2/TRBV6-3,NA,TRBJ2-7,TGTGCCAGCAGTTCCTCAAATCCCCCGGAGCAGTACTTC,CASSSSNPPEQYF
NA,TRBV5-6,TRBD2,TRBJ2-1,TGTGCCAGCAGCTCTACTAGGAGCGGGAGCTCCTCCTACAATGAGCAGTTCTTC,CASSSTRSGSSSYNEQFF
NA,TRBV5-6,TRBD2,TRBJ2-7,TGTGCCAGCAGCTTGGCCAGCGGGACCTCCTACGAGCAGTACTTC,CASSLASGTSYEQYF
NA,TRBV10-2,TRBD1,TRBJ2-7,TGCGCCAGCAGTGACTGGACAGGGGTCGAGCAGTACTTC,CASSDWTGVEQYF
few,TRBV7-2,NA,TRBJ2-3,TGTGCCAGCAGCTCAGAACCGGGACTGGGCACAGATACGCAGTATTTT,CASSSEPGLGTDTQYF
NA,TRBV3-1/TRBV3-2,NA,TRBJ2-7,TGTGCCAGCAGCCGCACTCGTCTCGAGCAGTACTTC,CASSRTRLEQYF
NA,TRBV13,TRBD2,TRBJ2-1,TGTGCCAGCAGCCCAGCTGGCGGGAGTAACAATGAGCAGTTCTTC,CASSPAGGSNNEQFF
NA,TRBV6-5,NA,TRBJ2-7,TGTGCCAGCAGTTACTCGGGCAGGTCCCACGAGCAGTACTTC,CASSYSGRSHEQYF
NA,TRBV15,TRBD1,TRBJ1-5,TGTGCCACCAGCAGAGACCTCATAGACCCGGACAGGGTTCAGCCCCAGCATTTT,CATSRDLIDPDRVQPQHF
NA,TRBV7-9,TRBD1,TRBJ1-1,TGTGCCAGCAGCCTTTACAGGGGCGTTGAAGCTTTCTTT,CASSLYRGVEAFF
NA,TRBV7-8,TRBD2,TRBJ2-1,TGTGCCAGCAGCTACCCTAGCGGGAGTTTTAATGAGCAGTTCTTC,CASSYPSGSFNEQFF
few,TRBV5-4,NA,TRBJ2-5,TGTGCCAGCAGCCGGGATATGGAGACCCAGTACTTC,CASSRDMETQYF
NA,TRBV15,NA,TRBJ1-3,TGTGCCACCAGCAGAGATAGAGGGTCCGGAAACACCATATATTTT,CATSRDRGSGNTIYF
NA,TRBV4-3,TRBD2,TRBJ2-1,TGCGCCAGCAGCCAAGAAAAGCGGGAGTACCATGAGCAGTTCTTC,CASSQEKREYHEQFF
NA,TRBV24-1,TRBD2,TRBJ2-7,TGTGCCACCAGTGGACTAGCCGGCGAGCAGTACTTC,CATSGLAGEQYF
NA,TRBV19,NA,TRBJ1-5,TGTGCCAGCGAAATAGGGGGGGGCAGCAATCAGCCCCAGCATTTT,CASEIGGGSNQPQHF
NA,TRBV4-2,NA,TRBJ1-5,TGTGCCAGCAGCCAAGATCGGGCTGCGGGTCAGCCCCAGCATTTT,CASSQDRAAGQPQHF
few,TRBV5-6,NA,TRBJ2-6,TGTGCCAGCCTCTCCGGGGGATCTGGGGCCAACGTCCTGACTTTC,CASLSGGSGANVLTF
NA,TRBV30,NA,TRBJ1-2,TGTGCGTCGGACAGCAGCTATGGCTACACCTTC,CASDSSYGYTF
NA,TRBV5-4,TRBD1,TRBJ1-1,TGTGCCAGCAGCTGGGGACAGATGAACACTGAAGCTTTCTTT,CASSWGQMNTEAFF
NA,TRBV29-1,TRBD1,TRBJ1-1,TGCAGCCACAGGGGGCAGAACACTGAAGCTTTCTTT,CSHRGQNTEAFF
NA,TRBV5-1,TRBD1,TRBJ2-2,TGCGCCAGCAGCCTGACAGGGGTACCCGGGGAGCTGTTTTTT,CASSLTGVPGELFF
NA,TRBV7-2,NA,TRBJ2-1,TGTGCCAGCAGCCCCCGGGTTGGGTCCTACAATGAGCAGTTCTTC,CASSPRVGSYNEQFF
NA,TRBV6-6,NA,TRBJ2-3,TGTGCCAGCAGTTCCTCCCGACAGATAGATACGCAGTATTTT,CASSSSRQIDTQYF
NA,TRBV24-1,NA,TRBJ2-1,TGTGCCACCAGTGATTTGCCCGGGAGCCCCTACAATGAGCAGTTCTTC,CATSDLPGSPYNEQFF
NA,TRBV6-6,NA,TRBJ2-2,TGTGCCAGCAGACCGCCGGGACAAGACACCGGGGAGCTGTTTTTT,CASRPPGQDTGELFF
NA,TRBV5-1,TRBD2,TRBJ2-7,TGCGCCAGCAGCGACTCCCTGGGCGGGAGAGGCAAGTACGAGCAGTACTTC,CASSDSLGGRGKYEQYF
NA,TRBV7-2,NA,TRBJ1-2,TGTGCCAGCAGCTTAGACAGGAGAAACTATGGCTACACCTTC,CASSLDRRNYGYTF
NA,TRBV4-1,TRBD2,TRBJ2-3,TGCGCCAGCAGCCCGCTAGCGGCTAGCACAGATACGCAGTATTTT,CASSPLAASTDTQYF
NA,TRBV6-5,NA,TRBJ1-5,TGTGCCAGCAGTTCCGGGGCGGGAAATCAGCCCCAGCATTTT,CASSSGAGNQPQHF
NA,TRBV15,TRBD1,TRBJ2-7,TGTGCCACCAGCAGAGACCGGGACAGGGGGTCCTACGAGCAGTACTTC,CATSRDRDRGSYEQYF
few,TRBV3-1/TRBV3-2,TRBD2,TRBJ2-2,TGTGCCAGCAGCCAAGTCGGGCGGGAGATTTCAACCGGGGAGCTGTTTTTT,CASSQVGREISTGELFF
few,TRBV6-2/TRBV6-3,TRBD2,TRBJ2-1,TGTGCCAGCAGTTACTCGGGGCCTAGCGGAATTTACAATGAGCAGTTCTTC,CASSYSGPSGIYNEQFF
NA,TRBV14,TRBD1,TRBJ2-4,TGTGCCAGCGCTCGGACAGGGTCCGGTAACATTCAGTACTTC,CASARTGSGNIQYF
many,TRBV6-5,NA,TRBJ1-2,TGTGCCAGCAGTTATGGCTCTTCGCGGCTTAACTATGGCTACACCTTC,CASSYGSSRLNYGYTF
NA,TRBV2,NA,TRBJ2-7,TGTGCCAGCAGTACGGACAGAATCTACGAGCAGTACTTC,CASSTDRIYEQYF
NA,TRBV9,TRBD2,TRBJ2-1,TGTGCCAGCAGCCCCAAGGACAGGGATCGACTAGCGGGAGAAAAACCCAATGAGCAGTTCTTC,CASSPKDRDRLAGEKPNEQFF
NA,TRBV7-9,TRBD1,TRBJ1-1,TGTGCCAGCAGCTTACCGTCAACAGGGGGACAGGGGGCGGGCACTGAAGCTTTCTTT,CASSLPSTGGQGAGTEAFF
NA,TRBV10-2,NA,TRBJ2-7,TGCGCCAGCAGTGAGGTCTCCCTACACGAGCAGTACTTC,CASSEVSLHEQYF